The 5 T cell receptor beta chains below were found in one sample sequenced in a study of blood T cell repertoires in COVID-19. Produced via immunoSEQ multiplex PCR; TCRdb's table is partial and in-frame only. This table has 220,000 or so clones, approximately 83% appearing once. Sequencing was done on a sample of PBMCs or T cells enriched from blood (not recorded which). The receptor set was obtained from a woman aged 40 to 50 with acute COVID-19.

The J gene is TRBJ1-2, the V gene TRBV7-9, with D uncertain. CDR3 length: 12 residues. With 5 bases removed from V and 0 bases from J, the gap between germline ends came to 4 bases. The germline V gene encodes CDR1 SEHNR and CDR2 FQNEAQ (reference sequence). DNA of the CDR3: TGTGCCAGCAGCGAGACTAACTATGGCTACACCTTC. Residues: CASSETNYGYTF. The full variable domain, its missing parts supplied by reference TRBV7-9 and TRBJ1-2, is DTGVSQNPRHKITKRGQNVTFRCDPISEHNRLYWYRQTLGQGPEFLTYFQNEAQLEKSRLLSDRFSAERPKGSFSTLEIQRTEQGDSAMYLCASSETNYGYTFGSGTRLTVV.

This chain uses TRBV30 with TRBJ1-3, with D uncertain. In germline, CDR1 is GTSNPN, CDR2 SVGIG (reference sequence). V was cut by 0 bases and J by 4 bases, with 7 bases left in between. The CDR3 extends over 13 amino acids. The CDR3 DNA reads TGTGCCTGGAGTGTTGACTACGGAAACACCATATATTTT. Translated, it gives CAWSVDYGNTIYF.

The V and J genes are TRBV7-9 and TRBJ2-3, with D possibly matching TRBD2 (6 bases). The CDR3 runs to 14 residues. The V end was cut by 4 bases, the J end by 2 bases, with 10 bases between. The germline CDR1 and CDR2 sequences are SEHNR and FQNEAQ (reference sequence). The CDR3 is CASSSVAVTDTQYF. CDR3 in DNA: TGTGCCAGCAGCTCCGTAGCGGTCACAGATACGCAGTATTTT.

The gene calls are TRBV29-1 and TRBJ2-5, with D maybe TRBD1 (5 bases). The CDR3 is 13 residues long. The germline CDR1 and CDR2 sequences are SQVTM and ANQGSEA. The ends were cut back, 6 bases at V and 0 bases at J, with 11 bases in the middle. CDR3 nucleotide sequence: TGCAGCGTCCCAAAGGGGTACCAAGAGACCCAGTACTTC. Translation gives CSVPKGYQETQYF.

The rearrangement uses TRBV19 and TRBJ1-1, with 7 bases aligning to TRBD1. The ends lost 8 bases at V and 4 bases at J; junction bases unmatched: 7. The CDR3 runs to 13 residues. CDR1 is LNHDA and CDR2 is SQIVND in the germline V gene (reference sequence). The CDR3 sequence: CASGPGDSTEAFF. The CDR3 DNA follows: TGTGCCAGTGGTCCCGGGGACAGCACTGAAGCTTTCTTT.